The source of this TCR beta chain is a study of shared clonotypes between healthy human individuals. Study details: The study enrolled a couple of women and a few men aged 18 to 49. Regarding the study as a whole: Sharing of clonotypes among donors was expected to vary with sequencing depth.

Each subset's genomic DNA was split evenly across several immunoSEQ plates. Some 32,000 T cell genomes, or 250 to 300 ng DNA, went into replicate PCRs of unsorted PBMC. Profiling relied on immunoSEQ multiplex PCR, and the TCRdb table lists in-frame clones only, not all of them. The sample has a few hundred thousand clones, roughly 85% seen once. Germline lookup yields CDR1 SGHTA and CDR2 FQGNSA. CDR3 size: 16 residues. V gave up 6 bases and J gave up 5 bases, with 19 bases separating them. This clone occurred once. Its specificity is not known. The rearrangement uses TRBV7-2 and TRBJ2-2, with D possibly TRBD2 on 5 matching bases. The sequenced sample was PBMCs. This receptor was identified in a middle-aged woman in good health. Some clones in this sample may be carry-over from other donors' samples. Written as DNA, the CDR3 is TGTGCCAGCAGACAAGGGAGCGGCCCGGGAACCGGGGAGCTGTTTTTT. This encodes CASRQGSGPGTGELFF.